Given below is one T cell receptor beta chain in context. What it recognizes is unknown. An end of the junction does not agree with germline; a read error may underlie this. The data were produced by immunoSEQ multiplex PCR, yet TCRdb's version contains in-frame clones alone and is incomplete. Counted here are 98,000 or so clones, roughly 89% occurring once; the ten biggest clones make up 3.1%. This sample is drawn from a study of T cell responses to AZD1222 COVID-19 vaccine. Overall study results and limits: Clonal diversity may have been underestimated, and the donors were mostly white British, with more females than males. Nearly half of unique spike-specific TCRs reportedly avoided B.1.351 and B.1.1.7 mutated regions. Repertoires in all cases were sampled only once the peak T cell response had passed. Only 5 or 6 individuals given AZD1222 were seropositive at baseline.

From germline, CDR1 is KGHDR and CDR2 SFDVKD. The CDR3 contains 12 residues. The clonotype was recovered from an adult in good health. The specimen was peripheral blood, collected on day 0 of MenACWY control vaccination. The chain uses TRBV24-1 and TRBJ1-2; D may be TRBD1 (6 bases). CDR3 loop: CATSDQDQGWAF. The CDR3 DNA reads TGTGCCACCAGTGATCAAGACCAGGGGTGGGCGTTC.